This T cell receptor beta chain was captured in a study of blood T cell repertoires in COVID-19. Study in general: Acute-phase and convalescent COVID-19 samples originated in the United States, Italy and Spain. PBMCs, B-cell-depleted T cells, or T cells provided the cDNA or gDNA that made up the material.

As processed by the authors: Amplification from reference gene primers served as the basis for estimated nucleated cell counts. Profiling relied on immunoSEQ multiplex PCR, and the TCRdb table lists in-frame clones only, not all of them. The DNA was the basis for D and trimming; V, J and clone size are from that table. The profile covers roughly 87,000 clones, with around three quarters appearing a single time and 4% to 5.5% taken by the ten largest. The CDR3 totals 15 residues. Germline assignment: CDR1 KGHSH and CDR2 LQKENI. V was clipped by 2 bases and J by 6 bases; unmatched bases: 5. This clonotype was sampled from a woman aged 45-65 years with acute or convalescent COVID-19. Sequenced material: peripheral blood. The chain carries TRBV18 and TRBJ2-1, with TRBD2 matching over 9 bases. The CDR3 DNA reads as TGTGCCAGCTCACCAGCTAGCGGGGAGGTCAATGAGCAGTTCTTC. It translates to CASSPASGEVNEQFF.